These T cell receptor beta chains were read from a single sample in a study of CD8 T cells in ankylosing spondylitis. TCRdb reprocessed the 5' RACE reads with MiXCR, giving one entry per CDR3 protein. Of roughly 440,000 distinct CDR3 sequences in the sample, over 15% are singletons; the top ten hold under 1.2%. Specimen: blood, either unsorted or a sorted T cell fraction (not recorded which). These receptors were collected from a male donor with ankylosing spondylitis. CDR3s include the opening cysteine and the closing phenylalanine or tryptophan.

TRBV20-1 | CSAFEVEKLFF
TRBV6-5 | CASSYGGGAVNEQFF
TRBV4-2 | CASTNPRTDGSRGTGELFF
TRBV5-1 | CASSRLAGSNEQFF
TRBV2 | CASREGVWEKSTGNTIYF
TRBV11-2 | CASSYGIAGGLNTQYF
TRBV2 | CASRRAQNNSPLHF
TRBV20-1 | CSASTSAGGVTDTQYF
TRBV15 | CATSRGLVNEQFF
TRBV29-1 | CSVESSGPQEDGYTF
TRBV7-2 | CASSLGRTGIYNEQFF
TRBV10-1 | CASSEGGGPVGNEQFF
TRBV9 | CASSPTGLAGVIEQFF
TRBV5-1 | CASRRRQMDLAKNIQYF
TRBV28 | CASGAGLITDTQYF
TRBV29-1 | CSGRRDTDTQYF
TRBV10-3 | CAISEPNSRMNTEAFF
TRBV12-3/TRBV12-4 | CASSLVAGVPYEQYF
TRBV7-9 | CASSFPYPGEGGYGYTF
TRBV7-3 | CASSFDRDTEAFF
TRBV29-1 | CSVNFRVGAFF
TRBV7-9 | CASSASGGQGYGYTF
TRBV6-1 | CASTDRGFGETQYF
TRBV12-3/TRBV12-4 | CASSPQRTALSYGYTF
TRBV12-3/TRBV12-4 | CASTDSGSSYNEQFF
TRBV6-1 | CASSDGRVGNQPQHF
TRBV6-1 | CASKRERTNTGELFF
TRBV5-1 | CASKLGTGQKNTEAFF
TRBV29-1 | CSGGLMNTEAFF
TRBV7-2 | CASSYKGPQYF
TRBV6-6 | CASKGDTEAFF
TRBV2 | CASLLAGGKETQYF
TRBV5-1 | CASRNGTGRNQPQHF
TRBV6-5 | CASSYSSAGGDTQYF
TRBV5-1 | CASSLTGTGKLGGQPQHF
TRBV29-1 | CSVRTDPYEQYF
TRBV6-5 | CASSYPKRNEQFF
TRBV14 | CASSPGRAPYNEQFF
TRBV5-1 | CASSLALREISNEQFF
TRBV5-6 | CASSWEGKQYF
TRBV11-2 | CASSSIRGVYEQFF
TRBV7-9 | CASSGSGSSYNEQFF
TRBV7-2 | CASSLNTAASSPLHF